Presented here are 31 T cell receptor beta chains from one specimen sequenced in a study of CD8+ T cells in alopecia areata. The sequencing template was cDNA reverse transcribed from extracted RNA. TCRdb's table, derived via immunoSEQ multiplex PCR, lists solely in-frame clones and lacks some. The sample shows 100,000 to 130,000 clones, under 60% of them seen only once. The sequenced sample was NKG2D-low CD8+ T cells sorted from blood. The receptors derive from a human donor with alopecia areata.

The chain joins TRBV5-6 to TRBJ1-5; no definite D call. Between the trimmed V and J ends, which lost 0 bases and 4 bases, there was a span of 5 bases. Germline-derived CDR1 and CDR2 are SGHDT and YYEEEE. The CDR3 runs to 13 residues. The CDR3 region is CASSLGENQPQHF. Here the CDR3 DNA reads TGTGCCAGCAGCTTGGGTGAAAATCAGCCCCAGCATTTT. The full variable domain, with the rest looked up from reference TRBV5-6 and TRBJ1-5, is DAGVTQSPTHLIKTRGQQVTLRCSPKSGHDTVSWYQQALGQGPQFIFQYYEEEERQRGNFPDRFSGHQFPNYSSELNVNALLLGDSALYLCASSLGENQPQHFGDGTRLSIL.

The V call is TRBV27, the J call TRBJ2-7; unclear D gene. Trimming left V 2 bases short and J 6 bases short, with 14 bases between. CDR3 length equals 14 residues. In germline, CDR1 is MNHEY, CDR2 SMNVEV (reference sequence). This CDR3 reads CASSLTNTVGEQYF. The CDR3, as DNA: TGTGCCAGCAGTTTAACTAACACTGTAGGCGAGCAGTACTTC.

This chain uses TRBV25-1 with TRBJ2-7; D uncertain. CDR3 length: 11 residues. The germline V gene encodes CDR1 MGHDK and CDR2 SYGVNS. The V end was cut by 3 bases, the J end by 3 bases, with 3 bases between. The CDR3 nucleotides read TGTGCCAGCAGTGACGGCTACGAGCAGTACTTC. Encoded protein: CASSDGYEQYF.

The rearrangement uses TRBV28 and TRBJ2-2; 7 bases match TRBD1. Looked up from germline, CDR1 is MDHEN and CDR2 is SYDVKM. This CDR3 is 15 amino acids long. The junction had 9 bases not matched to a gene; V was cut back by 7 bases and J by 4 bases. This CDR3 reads CASTPGQGVTGELFF. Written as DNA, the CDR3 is TGTGCCAGCACCCCAGGCCAGGGGGTCACCGGGGAGCTGTTTTTT.

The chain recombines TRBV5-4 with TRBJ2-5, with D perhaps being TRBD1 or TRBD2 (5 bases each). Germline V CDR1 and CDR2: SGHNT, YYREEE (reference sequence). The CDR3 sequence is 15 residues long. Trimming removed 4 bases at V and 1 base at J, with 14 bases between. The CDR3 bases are TGTGCCAGCAGCCCTGGGACGAGCCGCCAAGAGACCCAGTACTTC. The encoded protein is CASSPGTSRQETQYF.

The CDR3 is CASSSLSGATNIQYF. DNA of the CDR3: TGTGCCAGCAGCTCCCTGTCCGGCGCGACAAACATTCAGTACTTC. The rearrangement joins TRBV11-2 to TRBJ2-4; D call uncertain. V was shortened by 4 bases and J by 6 bases, with 16 bases between the two germline ends. The CDR3 length is 15 residues. CDR1 and CDR2 from the germline V gene are SGHAT and FQNNGV.

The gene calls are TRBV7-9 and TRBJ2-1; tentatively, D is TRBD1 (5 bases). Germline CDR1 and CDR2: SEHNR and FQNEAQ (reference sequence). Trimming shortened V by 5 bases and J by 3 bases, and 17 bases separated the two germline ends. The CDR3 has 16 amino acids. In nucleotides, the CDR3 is TGTGCCAGCAGCCCGACGCAGGGAATGGGCTACAATGAGCAGTTCTTC. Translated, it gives CASSPTQGMGYNEQFF. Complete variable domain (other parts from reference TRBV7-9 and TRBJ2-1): DTGVSQNPRHKITKRGQNVTFRCDPISEHNRLYWYRQTLGQGPEFLTYFQNEAQLEKSRLLSDRFSAERPKGSFSTLEIQRTEQGDSAMYLCASSPTQGMGYNEQFFGPGTRLTVL.

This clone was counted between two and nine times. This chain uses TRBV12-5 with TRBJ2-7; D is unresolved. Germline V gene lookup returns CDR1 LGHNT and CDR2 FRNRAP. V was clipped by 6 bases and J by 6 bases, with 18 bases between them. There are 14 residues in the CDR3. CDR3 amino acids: CASGSLELRGEQYF. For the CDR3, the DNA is TGTGCTAGTGGGAGCCTAGAGCTTAGAGGCGAGCAGTACTTC.

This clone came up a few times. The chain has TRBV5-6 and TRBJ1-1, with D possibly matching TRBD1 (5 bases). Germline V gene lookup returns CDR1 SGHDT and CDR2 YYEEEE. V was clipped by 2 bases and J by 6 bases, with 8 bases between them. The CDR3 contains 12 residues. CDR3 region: CASSLQDAEAFF. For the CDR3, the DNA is TGTGCCAGCAGCTTACAGGACGCTGAAGCTTTCTTT. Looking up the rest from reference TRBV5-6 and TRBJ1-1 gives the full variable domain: DAGVTQSPTHLIKTRGQQVTLRCSPKSGHDTVSWYQQALGQGPQFIFQYYEEEERQRGNFPDRFSGHQFPNYSSELNVNALLLGDSALYLCASSLQDAEAFFGQGTRLTVV.

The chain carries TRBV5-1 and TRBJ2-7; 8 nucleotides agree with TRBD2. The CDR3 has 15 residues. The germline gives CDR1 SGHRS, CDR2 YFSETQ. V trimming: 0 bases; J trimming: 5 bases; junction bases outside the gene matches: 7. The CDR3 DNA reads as TGCGCCAGCAGCTTGGCCTCGGGGCGGGAGGACGAGCAGTACTTC. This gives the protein CASSLASGREDEQYF.

This chain's CDR3 is CASSRRDSTYEQYF. CDR3 DNA: TGCGCCAGCAGCCGCCGGGACAGTACCTACGAGCAGTACTTC. The chain recombines TRBV5-1 with TRBJ2-7; 7 bases are shared with TRBD1. The CDR3 runs 14 residues. V was pared by 4 bases and J by 2 bases, with 6 bases of the junction left unmatched. CDR1 and CDR2 (germline): SGHRS, YFSETQ.

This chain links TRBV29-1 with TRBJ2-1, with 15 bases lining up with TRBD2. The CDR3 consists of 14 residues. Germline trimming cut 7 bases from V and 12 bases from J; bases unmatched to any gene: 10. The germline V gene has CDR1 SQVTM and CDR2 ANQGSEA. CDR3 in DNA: TGCAGCGCCCCGGGACTAGCGGGGGGAGGGGGGCAGTTCTTC. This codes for CSAPGLAGGGGQFF.

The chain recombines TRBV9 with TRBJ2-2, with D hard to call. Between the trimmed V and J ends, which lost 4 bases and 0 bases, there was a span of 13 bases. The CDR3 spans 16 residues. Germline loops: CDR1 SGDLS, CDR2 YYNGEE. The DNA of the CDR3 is TGTGCCAGCAGCCCTCATCGGAGCGCGAACACCGGGGAGCTGTTTTTT. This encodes CASSPHRSANTGELFF.

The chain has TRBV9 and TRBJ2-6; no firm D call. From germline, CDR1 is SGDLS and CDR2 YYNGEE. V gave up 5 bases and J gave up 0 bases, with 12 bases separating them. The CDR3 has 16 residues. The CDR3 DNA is TGTGCCAGCAGGGGGTCCTCGGCCTCTGGGGCCAACGTCCTGACTTTC. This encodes CASRGSSASGANVLTF. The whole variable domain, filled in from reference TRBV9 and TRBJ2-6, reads DSGVTQTPKHLITATGQRVTLRCSPRSGDLSVYWYQQSLDQGLQFLIQYYNGEERAKGNILERFSAQQFPDLHSELNLSSLELGDSALYFCASRGSSASGANVLTFGAGSRLTVL.

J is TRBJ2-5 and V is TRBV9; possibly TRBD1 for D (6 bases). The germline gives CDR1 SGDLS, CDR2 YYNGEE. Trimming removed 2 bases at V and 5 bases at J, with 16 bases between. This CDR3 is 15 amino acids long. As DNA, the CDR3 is TGTGCCAGCAGCGTCGGGACACAAACCTTGGAGACCCAGTACTTC. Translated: CASSVGTQTLETQYF.

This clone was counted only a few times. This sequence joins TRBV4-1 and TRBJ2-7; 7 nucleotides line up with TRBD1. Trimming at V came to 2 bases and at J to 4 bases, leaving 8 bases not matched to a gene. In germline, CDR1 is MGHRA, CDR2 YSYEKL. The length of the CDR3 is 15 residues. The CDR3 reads CASSQPGQSIYEQYF. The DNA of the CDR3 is TGCGCCAGCAGCCAACCGGGACAGAGTATTTACGAGCAGTACTTC.

The CDR3 loop is CASSPLELTSSGNTIYF. As DNA, the CDR3 is TGTGCCAGCAGTCCCCTCGAGCTCACGAGCTCTGGAAACACCATATATTTT. The genes are TRBV28 and TRBJ1-3; no clear D gene. Trimming left V 5 bases short and J 0 bases short, with 17 bases between. There are 17 residues in the CDR3. In germline, CDR1 is MDHEN, CDR2 SYDVKM.

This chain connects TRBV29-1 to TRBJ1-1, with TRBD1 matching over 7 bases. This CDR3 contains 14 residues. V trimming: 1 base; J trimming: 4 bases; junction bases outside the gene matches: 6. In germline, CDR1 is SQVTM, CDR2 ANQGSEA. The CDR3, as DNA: TGCAGCGTTGAAGGAACAGGGGAAGGCACTGAAGCTTTCTTT. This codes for CSVEGTGEGTEAFF.

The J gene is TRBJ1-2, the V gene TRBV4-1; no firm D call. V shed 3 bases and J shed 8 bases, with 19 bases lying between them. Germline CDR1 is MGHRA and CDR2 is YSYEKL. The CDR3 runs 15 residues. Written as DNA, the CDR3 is TGCGCCAGCAGCCACGAAAGGAAACCGGGAGGAGGCTACACCTTC. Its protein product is CASSHERKPGGGYTF.

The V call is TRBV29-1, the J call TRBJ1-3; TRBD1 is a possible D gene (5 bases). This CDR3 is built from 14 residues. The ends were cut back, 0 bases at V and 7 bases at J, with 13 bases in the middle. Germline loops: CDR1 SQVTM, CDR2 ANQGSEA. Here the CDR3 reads CSVEEGGGANTIYF. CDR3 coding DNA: TGCAGCGTTGAAGAAGGCGGTGGGGCGAACACCATATATTTT. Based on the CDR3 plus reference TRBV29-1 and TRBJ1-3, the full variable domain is SAVISQKPSRDICQRGTSLTIQCQVDSQVTMMFWYRQQPGQSLTLIATANQGSEATYESGFVIDKFPISRPNLTFSTLTVSNMSPEDSSIYLCSVEEGGGANTIYFGEGSWLTVV.

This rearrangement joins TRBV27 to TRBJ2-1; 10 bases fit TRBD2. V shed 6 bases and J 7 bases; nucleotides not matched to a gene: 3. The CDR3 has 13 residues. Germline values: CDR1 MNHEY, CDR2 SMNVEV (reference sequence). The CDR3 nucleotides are TGTGCCAGCAGCGTGACTAGCGGGAATGAGCAGTTCTTC. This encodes CASSVTSGNEQFF.

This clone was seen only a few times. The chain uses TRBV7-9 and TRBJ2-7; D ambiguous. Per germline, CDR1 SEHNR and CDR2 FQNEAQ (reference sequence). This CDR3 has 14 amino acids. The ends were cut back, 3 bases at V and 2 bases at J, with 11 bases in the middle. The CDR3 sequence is CASSFPGNAYEQYF. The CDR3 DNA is TGTGCCAGCAGCTTTCCTGGTAACGCCTACGAGCAGTACTTC.

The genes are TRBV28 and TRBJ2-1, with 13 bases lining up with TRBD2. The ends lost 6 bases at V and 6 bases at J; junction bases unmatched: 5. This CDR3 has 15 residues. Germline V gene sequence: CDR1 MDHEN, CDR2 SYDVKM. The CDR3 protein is CASSLGTSGTNEQFF. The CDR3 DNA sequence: TGTGCCAGCAGCCTAGGGACTAGCGGGACCAATGAGCAGTTCTTC.

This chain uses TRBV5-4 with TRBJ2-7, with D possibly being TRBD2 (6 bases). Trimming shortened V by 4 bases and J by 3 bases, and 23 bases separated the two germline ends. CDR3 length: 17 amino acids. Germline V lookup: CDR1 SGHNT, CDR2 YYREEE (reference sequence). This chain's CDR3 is CASSVGRWAKAVYEQYF. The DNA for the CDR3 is TGTGCCAGCAGCGTGGGGAGGTGGGCCAAGGCGGTCTACGAGCAGTACTTC.

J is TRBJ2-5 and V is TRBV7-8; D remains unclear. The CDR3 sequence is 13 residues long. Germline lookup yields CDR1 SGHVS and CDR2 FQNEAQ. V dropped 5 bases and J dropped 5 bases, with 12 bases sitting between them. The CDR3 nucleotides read TGTGCCAGCAGCGCCCCGGGCCGGGAGACCCAGTACTTC. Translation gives CASSAPGRETQYF.

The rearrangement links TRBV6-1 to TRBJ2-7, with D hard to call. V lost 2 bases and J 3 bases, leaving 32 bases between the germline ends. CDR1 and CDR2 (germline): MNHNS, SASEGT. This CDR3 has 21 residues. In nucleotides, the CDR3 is TGTGCCAGCAGTGAATTCGGCTCCCGGTTCGAATATTTGGGGTGGAGCTACGAGCAGTACTTC. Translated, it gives CASSEFGSRFEYLGWSYEQYF.

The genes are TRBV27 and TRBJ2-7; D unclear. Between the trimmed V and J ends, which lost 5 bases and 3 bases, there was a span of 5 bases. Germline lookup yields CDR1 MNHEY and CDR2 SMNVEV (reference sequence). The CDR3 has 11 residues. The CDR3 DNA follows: TGTGCCAGCAGTACCATCTACGAGCAGTACTTC. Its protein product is CASSTIYEQYF.

The chain's CDR3 is CASSLAGSSLKYEQYF. Here the CDR3 DNA reads TGTGCCAGCAGTTTAGCGGGGTCCTCGTTAAAATACGAGCAGTACTTC. V usage is TRBV27 and J usage is TRBJ2-7; a weak D match, TRBD2 (6 bases). V was cut by 2 bases and J by 4 bases, with 18 bases left in between. Germline V gene data show CDR1 as MNHEY and CDR2 as SMNVEV (reference sequence). The CDR3 is 16 residues long.

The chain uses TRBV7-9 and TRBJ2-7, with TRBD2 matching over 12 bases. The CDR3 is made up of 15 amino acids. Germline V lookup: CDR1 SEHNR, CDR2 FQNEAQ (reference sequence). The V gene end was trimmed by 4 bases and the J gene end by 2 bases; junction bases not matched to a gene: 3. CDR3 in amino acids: CASSSRTSGAYEQYF. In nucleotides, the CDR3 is TGTGCCAGCAGCTCCCGGACTAGCGGGGCCTACGAGCAGTACTTC. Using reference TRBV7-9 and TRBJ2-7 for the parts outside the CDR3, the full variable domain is DTGVSQNPRHKITKRGQNVTFRCDPISEHNRLYWYRQTLGQGPEFLTYFQNEAQLEKSRLLSDRFSAERPKGSFSTLEIQRTEQGDSAMYLCASSSRTSGAYEQYFGPGTRLTVT.

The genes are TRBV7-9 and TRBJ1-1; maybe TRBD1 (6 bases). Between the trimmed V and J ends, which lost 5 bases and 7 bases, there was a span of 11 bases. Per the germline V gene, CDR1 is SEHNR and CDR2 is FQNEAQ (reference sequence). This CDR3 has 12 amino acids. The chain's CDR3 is CASSPTGHEAFF. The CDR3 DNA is TGTGCCAGCAGCCCCACAGGGCATGAAGCTTTCTTT. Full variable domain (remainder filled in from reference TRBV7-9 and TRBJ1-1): DTGVSQNPRHKITKRGQNVTFRCDPISEHNRLYWYRQTLGQGPEFLTYFQNEAQLEKSRLLSDRFSAERPKGSFSTLEIQRTEQGDSAMYLCASSPTGHEAFFGQGTRLTVV.

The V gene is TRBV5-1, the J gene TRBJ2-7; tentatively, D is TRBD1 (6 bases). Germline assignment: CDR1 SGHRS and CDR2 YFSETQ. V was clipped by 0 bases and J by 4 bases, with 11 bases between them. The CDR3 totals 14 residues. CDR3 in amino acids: CASSLVSGEYEQYF. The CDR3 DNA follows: TGCGCCAGCAGCTTGGTGTCAGGGGAGTACGAGCAGTACTTC. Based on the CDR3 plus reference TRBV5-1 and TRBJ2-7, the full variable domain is KAGVTQTPRYLIKTRGQQVTLSCSPISGHRSVSWYQQTPGQGLQFLFEYFSETQRNKGNFPGRFSGRQFSNSRSEMNVSTLELGDSALYLCASSLVSGEYEQYFGPGTRLTVT.